This T cell receptor beta chain was retrieved from a study of blood T cell repertoires in COVID-19. The CDR3 length is 14 residues. Trimming took 3 bases from V and 2 from J, leaving 10 bases between them. Germline CDR1 and CDR2: LNHDA and SQIVND (reference sequence). Sequencing used immunoSEQ multiplex PCR; TCRdb keeps in-frame clones, though not all of them. The sample carries 100,000 to 150,000 clones, around 85% recorded once. This chain connects TRBV19 to TRBJ1-2; D may be TRBD1 (5 bases). The clonotype was recovered from a woman of 80 years or more with COVID-19, enrolled during active disease. The sequencing sample was made of peripheral blood. CDR3 sequence (DNA): TGTGCCAGTAGTATCAAAGGGGTGAACTATGGCTACACCTTC. Encoded protein: CASSIKGVNYGYTF.